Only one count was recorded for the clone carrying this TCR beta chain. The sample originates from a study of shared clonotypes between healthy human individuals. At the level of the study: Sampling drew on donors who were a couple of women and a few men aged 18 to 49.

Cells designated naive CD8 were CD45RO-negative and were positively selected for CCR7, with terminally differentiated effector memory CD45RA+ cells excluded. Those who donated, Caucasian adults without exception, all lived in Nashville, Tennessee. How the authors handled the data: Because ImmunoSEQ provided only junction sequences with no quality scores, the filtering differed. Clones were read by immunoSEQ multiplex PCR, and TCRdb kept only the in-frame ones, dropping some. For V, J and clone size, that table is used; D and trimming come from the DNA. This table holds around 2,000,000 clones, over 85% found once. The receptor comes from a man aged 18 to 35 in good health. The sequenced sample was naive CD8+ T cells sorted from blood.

CDR3 in amino acids: CASSLDAWGYTF. CDR3 DNA sequence: TGTGCCAGCAGCTTAGATGCCTGGGGCTACACCTTC. The gene calls are TRBV7-9 and TRBJ1-2; the D is unclear. The CDR3 consists of 12 residues. Between the trimmed V and J ends, which lost 1 base and 8 bases, there was a span of 8 bases. CDR1 and CDR2 from the germline V gene are SEHNR and FQNEAQ (reference sequence).